The 11 T cell receptor beta chains reported below all come from one sample, sequenced in a study of CD8 T cells in Susac syndrome. Reverse transcription used about 0.5 to 1 ug RNA and random hexamers. One entry per CDR3 protein, called by TCRdb with MiXCR from the immunoSEQ multiplex PCR reads. The table includes around 130,000 distinct CDR3 sequences, around 75% detected once. Sequenced material: CD8+ T cells from PBMCs. These receptors were obtained from a human donor with multiple sclerosis.

The chain links TRBV21-1 to TRBJ1-1; TRBD1 reflects the table's D call only, with no check against the DNA. TRBV21-1 is listed as a pseudogene. CDR3 size: 14 residues. In nucleotides, the CDR3 is TGTGCCAGCAGCAAAGTATGCAGGGGGACTGAAGCTTTCTTT. Amino acid sequence: CASSKVCRGTEAFF.

CDR3 sequence reads: CASSSPDRSYEQYV. As DNA, the CDR3 is TGTGCCAGCAGCTCTCCTGACCGCTCCTACGAGCAGTACGTC. This sequence joins TRBV7-9 and TRBJ2-7, with D unclear. V dropped 4 bases and J dropped 0 bases, with 10 bases sitting between them. The CDR3 extends over 14 amino acids. In germline, CDR1 is SEHNR, CDR2 FQNEAQ (reference sequence).

This clonotype was found once. V is TRBV6-5 and J is TRBJ1-2; possibly TRBD1 for D (5 bases). CDR3 length equals 12 residues. V was shortened by 2 bases and J by 6 bases, with 7 bases between the two germline ends. Germline V gene lookup returns CDR1 MNHEY and CDR2 SVGAGI. The CDR3 DNA follows: TGTGCCAGCAGTTACAGGGGACATGGCTACACCTTC. It is translated as CASSYRGHGYTF.

V is TRBV27 and J is TRBJ1-1; 8 bases align to TRBD1. This CDR3 is 14 amino acids long. Germline CDR1 MNHEY, CDR2 SMNVEV (reference sequence). The V gene end was trimmed by 4 bases and the J gene end by 1 base; junction bases not matched to a gene: 2. The CDR3 nucleotides are TGTGCCAGCAGTTCAGGGGGCCAGAACACTGAAGCTTTCTTT. Protein product: CASSSGGQNTEAFF.

The chain uses TRBV12-3 or TRBV12-4 and TRBJ2-3; 7 bases map to TRBD2. With V trimmed by 5 bases and J by 6 bases, 14 bases remained unmatched. This CDR3 region has 16 residues. For the CDR3, the DNA is TGTGCCAGCAGTCCTCTCCTAGCGGTCTTATCGGATACGCAGTATTTT. Translated, it gives CASSPLLAVLSDTQYF.

The V gene is TRBV27, the J gene TRBJ2-1; TRBD1 aligns across 8 bases. Germline V lookup: CDR1 MNHEY, CDR2 SMNVEV (reference sequence). The CDR3 totals 15 residues. Unmatched junction bases numbered 6, after V lost 5 bases and J lost 3 bases. CDR3 amino acids: CASSPRQGNYNEQFF. CDR3 nucleotide sequence: TGTGCCAGCAGTCCTCGACAGGGGAACTACAATGAGCAGTTCTTC.

A few counts support this clonotype. The DNA for the CDR3 is TGCGCCAGCAGGGATGGGGGTCAGGAGACCCAGTACTTC. It yields the protein CASRDGGQETQYF. The chain is built from TRBV4-1 and TRBJ2-5; perhaps D is TRBD1 or TRBD2 (5 bases each). CDR3 length equals 13 residues. Germline V gene lookup returns CDR1 MGHRA and CDR2 YSYEKL. Trimming stripped 6 bases from V and 5 bases from J, with 13 bases between.

V and J are TRBV7-9 and TRBJ2-7; D gene unclear. V lost 0 bases and J 4 bases, leaving 4 bases between the germline ends. In germline, CDR1 is SEHNR, CDR2 FQNEAQ (reference sequence). CDR3 length: 12 residues. CDR3 nucleotide sequence: TGTGCCAGCAGCTTAGCGCTATACGAGCAGTACTTC. It translates to CASSLALYEQYF.

The chain joins TRBV7-9 to TRBJ1-1; D is ambiguous. This CDR3 spans 12 amino acids. The germline V gene encodes CDR1 SEHNR and CDR2 FQNEAQ (reference sequence). Trimming took 1 base from V and 6 from J, leaving 6 bases between them. As DNA, the CDR3 is TGTGCCAGCAGCTTAGATAGCCCTGAAGCTTTCTTT. Its translation: CASSLDSPEAFF.

The chain links TRBV4-1 to TRBJ2-3; 7 bases are a match to TRBD2. Germline values: CDR1 MGHRA, CDR2 YSYEKL. Losses at the gene ends were 2 bases for V and 1 base for J; bases not matched to a gene: 3. The CDR3 totals 15 residues. CDR3 region: CASSQLGLGTDTQYF. DNA of the CDR3: TGCGCCAGCAGCCAACTAGGACTAGGCACAGATACGCAGTATTTT.

This clonotype was seen only once. The rearrangement uses TRBV4-3 and TRBJ2-6, with 10 positions matching TRBD1. The V gene's germline CDR1 is LGHNA and CDR2 YSLEER. The CDR3 is made up of 19 amino acids. The ends lost 0 bases at V and 2 bases at J; junction bases unmatched: 7. The DNA of the CDR3 is TGCGCCAGCAGCCAAGATCGGGCTGGGACAGGGGCTGGGGCCAACGTCCTGACTTTC. It encodes CASSQDRAGTGAGANVLTF.